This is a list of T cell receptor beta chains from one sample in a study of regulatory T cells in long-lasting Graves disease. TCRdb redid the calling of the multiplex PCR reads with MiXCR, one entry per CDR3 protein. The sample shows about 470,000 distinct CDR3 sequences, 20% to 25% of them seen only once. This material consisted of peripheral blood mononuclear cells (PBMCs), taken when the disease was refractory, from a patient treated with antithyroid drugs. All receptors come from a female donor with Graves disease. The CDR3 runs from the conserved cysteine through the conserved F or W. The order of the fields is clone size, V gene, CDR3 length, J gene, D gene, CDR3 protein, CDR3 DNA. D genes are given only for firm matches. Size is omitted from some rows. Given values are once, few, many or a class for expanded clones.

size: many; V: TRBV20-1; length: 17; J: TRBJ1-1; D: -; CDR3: CSARDRGRGSIRTEAFF; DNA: TGCAGTGCTAGAGATCGGGGCAGGGGAAGTATTCGCACTGAAGCTTTCTTT
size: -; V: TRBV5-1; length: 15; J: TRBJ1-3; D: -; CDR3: CASSPTLGAGNTIYF; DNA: TGCGCCAGCAGCCCGACCTTGGGGGCTGGAAACACCATATATTTT
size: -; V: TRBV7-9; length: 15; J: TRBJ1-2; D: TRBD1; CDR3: CASSFGTGVGYGYTF; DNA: TGTGCCAGCAGCTTTGGGACAGGGGTAGGCTATGGCTACACCTTC
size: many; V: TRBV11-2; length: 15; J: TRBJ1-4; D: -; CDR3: CASSLGGAHPEKLFF; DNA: TGTGCCAGCAGCTTAGGGGGGGCCCATCCCGAAAAACTGTTTTTT
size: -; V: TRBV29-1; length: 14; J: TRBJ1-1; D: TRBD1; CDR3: CSVAPGQLNTEAFF; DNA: TGCAGTGTTGCGCCGGGACAGTTGAACACTGAAGCTTTCTTT
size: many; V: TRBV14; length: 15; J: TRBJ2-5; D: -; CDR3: CASSRSNRQVETQYF; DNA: TGTGCCAGCAGCCGCTCGAACAGACAGGTGGAGACCCAGTACTTC
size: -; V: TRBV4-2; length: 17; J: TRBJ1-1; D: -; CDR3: CASSLYPLLGMNTEAFF; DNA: TGTGCCAGCAGCCTCTACCCTCTGTTAGGGATGAACACTGAAGCTTTCTTT
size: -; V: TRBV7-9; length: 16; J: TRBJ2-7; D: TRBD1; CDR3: CASSSPGQGTSYEQYF; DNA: TGTGCCAGCAGCTCCCCAGGACAGGGGACGTCCTACGAGCAGTACTTC
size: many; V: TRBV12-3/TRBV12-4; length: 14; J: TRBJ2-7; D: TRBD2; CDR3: CASSLRGLAGEQYF; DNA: TGTGCCAGCAGTTTACGTGGACTAGCGGGAGAGCAGTACTTC
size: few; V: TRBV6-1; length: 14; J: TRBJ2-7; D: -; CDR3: CASNPKGVDYEQYF; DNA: TGTGCCAGCAATCCAAAGGGGGTAGACTACGAGCAGTACTTC
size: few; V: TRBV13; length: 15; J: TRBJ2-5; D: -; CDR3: CASSLATVKGETQYF; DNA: TGTGCCAGCAGCTTAGCGACAGTCAAAGGGGAGACCCAGTACTTC
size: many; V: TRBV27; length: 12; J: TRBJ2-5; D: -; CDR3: CASSFSAGVLYF; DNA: TGTGCCAGCAGTTTTTCGGCAGGAGTACTGTACTTC
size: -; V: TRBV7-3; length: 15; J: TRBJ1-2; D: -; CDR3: CASSLTAGDLYGYTF; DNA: TGTGCCAGCAGCTTAACGGCGGGGGACCTCTATGGCTACACCTTC
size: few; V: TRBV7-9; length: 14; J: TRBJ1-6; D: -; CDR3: CASSLASNGSPLHF; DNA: TGTGCCAGCAGCTTAGCTAGTAACGGATCACCCCTCCACTTT
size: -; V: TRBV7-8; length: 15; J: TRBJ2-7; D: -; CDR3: CASSPGSLPSYEQYF; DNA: TGTGCCAGCAGCCCGGGGTCGCTTCCCTCCTACGAGCAGTACTTC
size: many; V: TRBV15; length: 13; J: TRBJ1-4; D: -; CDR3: CATSRDASEKLFF; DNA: TGTGCCACCAGCAGAGATGCCTCCGAAAAACTGTTTTTT
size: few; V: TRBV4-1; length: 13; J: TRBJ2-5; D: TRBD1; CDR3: CASSSTGKETQYF; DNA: TGCGCCAGCAGCTCGACAGGGAAAGAGACCCAGTACTTC